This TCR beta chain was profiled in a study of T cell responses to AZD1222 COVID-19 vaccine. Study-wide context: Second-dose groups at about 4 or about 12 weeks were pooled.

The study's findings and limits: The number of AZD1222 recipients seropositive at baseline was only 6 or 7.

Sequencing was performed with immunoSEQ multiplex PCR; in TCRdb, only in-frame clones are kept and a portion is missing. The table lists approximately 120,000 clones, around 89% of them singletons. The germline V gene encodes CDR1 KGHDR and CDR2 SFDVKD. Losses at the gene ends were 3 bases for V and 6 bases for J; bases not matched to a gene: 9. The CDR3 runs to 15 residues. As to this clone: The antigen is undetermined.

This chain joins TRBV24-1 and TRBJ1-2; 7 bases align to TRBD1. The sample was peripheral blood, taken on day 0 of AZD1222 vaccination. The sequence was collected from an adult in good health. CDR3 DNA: TGTGCCACCAGTGATACGGGACAGAGGGGTAATGGCTACACCTTC. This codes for CATSDTGQRGNGYTF.